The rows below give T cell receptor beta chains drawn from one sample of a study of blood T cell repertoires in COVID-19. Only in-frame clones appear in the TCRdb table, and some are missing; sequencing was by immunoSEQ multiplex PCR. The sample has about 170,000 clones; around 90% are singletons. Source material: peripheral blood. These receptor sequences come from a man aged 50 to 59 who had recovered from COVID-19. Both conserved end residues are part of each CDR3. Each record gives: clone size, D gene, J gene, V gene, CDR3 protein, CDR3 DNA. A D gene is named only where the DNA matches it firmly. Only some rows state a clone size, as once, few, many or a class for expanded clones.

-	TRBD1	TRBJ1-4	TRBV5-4	CASSLETGSREKLFF	TGTGCCAGCAGCTTGGAGACAGGGAGTCGTGAAAAACTGTTTTTT
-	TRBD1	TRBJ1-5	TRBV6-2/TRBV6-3	CASSSVGQGISQPQHF	TGTGCCAGCAGTAGCGTTGGACAGGGCATCAGTCAGCCCCAGCATTTT
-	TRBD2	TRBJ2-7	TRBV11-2	CASSPQAGAAYEQYF	TGTGCCAGCAGCCCCCAAGCGGGGGCCGCCTACGAGCAGTACTTC
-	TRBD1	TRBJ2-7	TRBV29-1	CSVEGQDTSYEQYF	TGCAGCGTTGAGGGACAGGACACCTCCTACGAGCAGTACTTC
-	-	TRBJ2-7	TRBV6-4	CASIQSSGQYF	TGTGCCAGCATCCAATCTTCGGGGCAGTACTTC
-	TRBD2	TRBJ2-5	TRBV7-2	CASRSNPGGTQYF	TGTGCCAGCAGGTCAAATCCGGGAGGGACCCAGTACTTC
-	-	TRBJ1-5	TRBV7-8	CASSLEQGINQPQHF	TGTGCCAGCAGCTTAGAACAGGGAATCAATCAGCCCCAGCATTTT
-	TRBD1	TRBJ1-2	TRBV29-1	CSVDDRDRDGYTF	TGCAGCGTTGACGACCGGGACAGGGATGGCTACACCTTC
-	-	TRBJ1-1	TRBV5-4	CASRGGLGNTEAFF	TGTGCCAGCAGAGGGGGATTAGGGAACACTGAAGCTTTCTTT
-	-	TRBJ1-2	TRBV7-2	CASSLEWGQGYTF	TGTGCCAGCAGCTTAGAGTGGGGGCAGGGCTACACCTTC
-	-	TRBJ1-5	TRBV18	CASSPGDSNQPQHF	TGTGCCAGCTCACCCGGGGATAGCAATCAGCCCCAGCATTTT
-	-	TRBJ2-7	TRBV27	CASSWQAHSYEQYF	TGTGCCAGCAGTTGGCAGGCCCACTCCTACGAGCAGTACTTC
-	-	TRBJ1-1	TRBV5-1	CASSFTGTDTEAFF	TGCGCCAGCAGCTTTACAGGGACGGACACTGAAGCTTTCTTT
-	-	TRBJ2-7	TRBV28	CASSLPGDYYEQYF	TGTGCCAGCAGTTTGCCAGGGGATTACTACGAGCAGTACTTC
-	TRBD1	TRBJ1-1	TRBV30	CAWSYQGANTEAFF	TGTGCCTGGAGTTATCAGGGGGCGAACACTGAAGCTTTCTTT
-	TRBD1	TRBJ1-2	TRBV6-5	CASSEDRNNYGYTF	TGTGCCAGCAGCGAGGACAGGAATAACTATGGCTACACCTTC
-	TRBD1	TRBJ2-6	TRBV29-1	CSVETGTFSGANVLTF	TGCAGCGTTGAGACAGGGACGTTCTCTGGGGCCAACGTCCTGACTTTC
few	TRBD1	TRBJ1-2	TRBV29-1	CSALQGASGGYTF	TGCAGCGCACTCCAGGGGGCTTCCGGTGGCTACACCTTC
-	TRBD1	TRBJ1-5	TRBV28	CASSSRGTGNQPQHF	TGTGCCAGCAGCTCCCGGGGGACAGGGAATCAGCCCCAGCATTTT
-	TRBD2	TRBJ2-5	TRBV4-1	CASSLILGGGIQETQYF	TGCGCCAGCAGCCTGATTTTGGGGGGAGGGATCCAAGAGACCCAGTACTTC
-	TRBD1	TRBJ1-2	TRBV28	CASSRTGEQGYTF	TGTGCCAGCAGCCGGACAGGGGAGCAAGGCTACACCTTC
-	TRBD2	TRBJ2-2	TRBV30	CAWSSGVRTGELFF	TGTGCCTGGTCTAGCGGGGTAAGGACCGGGGAGCTGTTTTTT
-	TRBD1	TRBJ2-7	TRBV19	CASSIRLDRVHEQYF	TGTGCCAGTAGTATAAGGTTGGACAGGGTCCACGAGCAGTACTTC
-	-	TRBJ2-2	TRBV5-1	CASSPGVAGELFF	TGCGCCAGCAGCCCAGGGGTGGCCGGGGAGCTGTTTTTT
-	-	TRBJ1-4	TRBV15	CATLARANEKLFF	TGTGCCACCCTGGCCAGGGCGAATGAAAAACTGTTTTTT
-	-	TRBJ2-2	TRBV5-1	CASSLLVNTGELFF	TGCGCCAGCAGCTTACTAGTGAACACCGGGGAGCTGTTTTTT
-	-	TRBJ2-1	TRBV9	CASSVSPGSYNEQFF	TGTGCCAGCAGCGTAAGTCCGGGGAGCTACAATGAGCAGTTCTTC
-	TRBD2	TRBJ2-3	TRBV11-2	CASSSPSGRLADTQYF	TGTGCCAGCAGCTCGCCTAGCGGGAGGCTGGCAGATACGCAGTATTTT